This T cell receptor beta chain was obtained from a study of beta chain features in type 1 diabetes. The study, taken as a whole, reports: Shortening that was moderate but significant affected the TCRB CDR3s of Type 1 diabetes patients in all four CD4+ subsets. Sequencing the cDNA could make cells with high TCR expression show up more than they should.

Sorting with CD45RO/CCR7/CD25/CD127/CD95/CD27 yielded naive, central memory, regulatory and stem-like memory CD4+ cells. Sequencing targeted expressed TCRB transcripts, as all isolated RNA had been reverse transcribed. Generated by immunoSEQ multiplex PCR, the TCRdb table keeps only in-frame clones and is missing some. The sample holds some 410,000 clones, 11% seen once. This clone was detected many times. Its matching antigen is unknown. V dropped 1 base and J dropped 0 bases, with 9 bases sitting between them. CDR1 and CDR2 (germline): GTSNPN, SVGIG (reference sequence). This CDR3 spans 15 amino acids.

Sequencing was done on a sample of naive CD4+ T cells from blood. The chain carries TRBV30 and TRBJ2-2; D may match TRBD1 or TRBD2 (5 bases each). The sequence derives from a young woman in good health. CDR3: CAWSAGTANTGELFF. CDR3 DNA: TGTGCCTGGAGTGCCGGGACGGCGAACACCGGGGAGCTGTTTTTT. The full variable domain, rest sourced from reference TRBV30 and TRBJ2-2, is SQTIHQWPATLVQPVGSPLSLECTVEGTSNPNLYWYRQAAGRGLQLLFYSVGIGQISSEVPQNLSASRPQDRQFILSSKKLLLSDSGFYLCAWSAGTANTGELFFGEGSRLTVL.